A selection of T cell receptor beta chains follows, all from one sample in a study of somatic mutations in cytotoxic T cells in rheumatoid arthritis. Measured with immunoSEQ multiplex PCR; TCRdb has only the in-frame clones, and not every one. The data show about 23,000 clones, just under 80% seen once. Specimen: CD8+ T cells sorted from blood. The receptors stem from an adult with rheumatoid arthritis. Both conserved end residues are part of each CDR3. The D gene is left open where the match is weak. The size field is filled for only some rows; it gives once, few, many or a size class.

j_call v_call clone_size d_call cdr3_aa cdr3_nt
TRBJ1-4 TRBV6-5 NA NA CASSYSVTRASWF TGTGCCAGCAGTTACTCGGTCACGCGGGCGTCCTGGTTT
TRBJ2-2 TRBV4-1 NA TRBD1 CASRDRTNTGELFF TGCGCCAGCCGGGACAGAACGAACACCGGGGAGCTGTTTTTT
TRBJ2-1 TRBV13 NA TRBD2 CASSLGLANEQFF TGTGCCAGCAGCTTGGGACTAGCGAATGAGCAGTTCTTC
TRBJ1-2 TRBV13 NA TRBD1 CASSLDKGGHYGYTF TGTGCCAGCAGCTTGGACAAAGGGGGCCACTATGGCTACACCTTC
TRBJ2-1 TRBV4-1 once NA CASSPSGSHKIYNEQFF TGCGCCAGCAGCCCGTCGGGAAGCCATAAAATATACAATGAGCAGTTCTTC
TRBJ2-3 TRBV18 NA TRBD1 CASSPGTQGEVWADTQYF TGTGCCAGCTCACCAGGAACCCAGGGGGAAGTATGGGCAGATACGCAGTATTTT
TRBJ2-7 TRBV6-6 NA TRBD1 CASSRTAGQGFYEQYF TGTGCCAGCAGCCGAACGGCAGGACAGGGTTTCTACGAGCAGTACTTC
TRBJ1-1 TRBV11-2 NA NA CASSPGSNTEAFF TGTGCCAGCAGCCCTGGATCTAACACTGAAGCTTTCTTT
TRBJ1-1 TRBV5-8 few NA CASSLVGTEAFF TGTGCCAGCAGCTTGGTCGGGACTGAAGCTTTCTTT
TRBJ2-7 TRBV5-6 NA TRBD2 CASSLGTSGRALYEQYF TGTGCCAGCAGCTTGGGGACTAGCGGGAGGGCCTTGTACGAGCAGTACTTC
TRBJ1-5 TRBV2 few NA CASSEGTLINQPQHF TGTGCCAGCAGTGAAGGGACTTTAATCAATCAGCCCCAGCATTTT
TRBJ2-7 TRBV30 NA TRBD1 CAWTGTGRNYEQYF TGTGCCTGGACCGGGACAGGGAGAAACTACGAGCAGTACTTC
TRBJ2-7 TRBV19 NA TRBD2 CASSILAGYEQYF TGTGCCAGTAGTATACTAGCGGGTTACGAGCAGTACTTC
TRBJ2-7 TRBV11-2 NA NA CASSLNQRSGAYEQYF TGTGCCAGCAGCCTAAACCAACGGAGTGGGGCGTACGAGCAGTACTTC
TRBJ2-7 TRBV5-6 few NA CASSSVVVDYEQYF TGTGCCAGCAGCTCCGTGGTAGTGGACTACGAGCAGTACTTC
TRBJ2-3 TRBV6-5 NA NA CASSPTRVPDTQYF TGTGCCAGCAGTCCTACCAGGGTGCCAGATACGCAGTATTTT
TRBJ1-6 TRBV29-1 once NA CSAQESYNSPLHF TGCAGCGCCCAAGAGTCCTATAATTCACCCCTCCACTTT
TRBJ1-5 TRBV4-3 NA NA CASSQVLGTTQPQHF TGCGCCAGCAGCCAAGTATTAGGGACAACGCAGCCCCAGCATTTT
TRBJ2-1 TRBV5-4 NA TRBD2 CASSVTSGRPSYNEQFF TGTGCCAGCAGCGTGACTAGCGGGAGACCGTCCTACAATGAGCAGTTCTTC
TRBJ2-7 TRBV5-1 NA TRBD1 CASSLTGGTSYEQYF TGCGCCAGCAGCCTAACAGGGGGCACCTCCTACGAGCAGTACTTC
TRBJ2-7 TRBV15 once NA CATSRDPPPADEQYF TGTGCCACCAGCAGAGATCCCCCCCCGGCCGACGAGCAGTACTTC
TRBJ1-1 TRBV19 NA NA CASSQPNRNTEAFF TGTGCCAGCTCCCAGCCAAACAGGAACACTGAAGCTTTCTTT
TRBJ1-1 TRBV7-9 NA NA CASSSRRGDTEAFF TGTGCCAGCAGCTCGAGACGGGGGGACACTGAAGCTTTCTTT
TRBJ1-2 TRBV15 NA NA CATSRDPDSYGYTF TGTGCCACCAGCAGAGATCCGGACAGCTATGGCTACACCTTC
TRBJ1-1 TRBV6-5 NA TRBD1 CASSYQWTGKNTEAFF TGTGCCAGCAGTTACCAATGGACAGGGAAGAACACTGAAGCTTTCTTT
TRBJ2-7 TRBV15 NA NA CATSSPGGYEQYF TGTGCCACCAGCTCTCCCGGAGGCTACGAGCAGTACTTC
TRBJ1-2 TRBV2 NA NA CASKDGKMPNYGYTF TGTGCCAGCAAGGACGGGAAGATGCCCAACTATGGCTACACCTTC
TRBJ2-7 TRBV19 NA NA CASSALGPGPYEQYF TGTGCCAGTAGTGCCCTAGGTCCTGGACCCTACGAGCAGTACTTC
TRBJ1-1 TRBV6-5 NA NA CASSYSGVAHTEAFF TGTGCCAGCAGTTACTCGGGTGTGGCCCACACTGAAGCTTTCTTT
TRBJ2-7 TRBV5-1 NA NA CASSLGPIYEQYF TGCGCCAGCAGCTTGGGACCTATCTACGAGCAGTACTTC
TRBJ1-5 TRBV7-6 NA NA CASSFQGNQPQHF TGTGCCAGCAGCTTTCAGGGCAATCAGCCCCAGCATTTT
TRBJ2-1 TRBV10-3 few TRBD2 CATQPGLASYNEQFF TGTGCCACACAACCGGGACTAGCCTCCTACAATGAGCAGTTCTTC
TRBJ2-1 TRBV19 NA NA CASSIGAVKNEQFF TGTGCCAGTAGTATTGGGGCAGTTAAGAATGAGCAGTTCTTC
TRBJ2-7 TRBV7-2 NA NA CASSSTYEQYF TGTGCCAGCAGCTCCACCTACGAGCAGTACTTC
TRBJ2-1 TRBV7-8 once TRBD2 CASSLGGGLAGLREQFF TGTGCCAGCAGCTTAGGAGGAGGTCTAGCGGGCCTCCGTGAGCAGTTCTTC
TRBJ2-7 TRBV15 NA NA CATSRDPTGRNEQYF TGTGCCACCAGCAGAGATCCGACGGGGAGGAACGAGCAGTACTTC
TRBJ2-3 TRBV7-9 NA TRBD2 CASSLSGGRLDTQYF TGTGCCAGCAGCTTAAGCGGGGGGCGGTTGGATACGCAGTATTTT
TRBJ2-3 TRBV4-2 once TRBD2 CASSPLAGEVDTQYF TGTGCCAGCAGCCCCCTAGCGGGGGAAGTAGATACGCAGTATTTT
TRBJ2-3 TRBV5-5 NA NA CASSLERTETDTQYF TGTGCCAGCAGCTTGGAGAGGACAGAAACAGATACGCAGTATTTT
TRBJ2-6 TRBV27 NA NA CASRTLGPGANVLTF TGTGCCAGCAGGACTTTAGGTCCTGGGGCCAACGTCCTGACTTTC
TRBJ1-1 TRBV5-8 NA NA CASIPASGYTEAFF TGTGCCAGCATCCCGGCATCGGGGTACACTGAAGCTTTCTTT
TRBJ2-2 TRBV9 few NA CASSVFGGPGELFF TGTGCCAGCAGCGTATTCGGGGGGCCCGGGGAGCTGTTTTTT
TRBJ2-3 TRBV27 NA NA CASCPRDGGTDTQYF TGTGCCAGCTGCCCACGCGACGGGGGCACAGATACGCAGTATTTT
TRBJ2-1 TRBV5-4 once NA CASSPGTALLQFF TGTGCCAGCAGCCCTGGGACCGCTCTTTTGCAGTTCTTC
TRBJ1-1 TRBV5-6 NA NA CASSLNEYEAFF TGTGCCAGCAGCTTAAATGAGTATGAAGCTTTCTTT
TRBJ1-5 TRBV9 NA TRBD1 CASSLGQGNQPQHF TGTGCCAGCAGCCTGGGACAGGGGAATCAGCCCCAGCATTTT
TRBJ2-3 TRBV10-3 NA NA CAARGSPPNTDTQYF TGTGCCGCCCGGGGGAGCCCACCTAACACAGATACGCAGTATTTT
TRBJ2-5 TRBV5-1 once TRBD2 CASSFTSSGELQETQYF TGCGCCAGCAGCTTCACGTCTAGCGGGGAGCTACAAGAGACCCAGTACTTC
TRBJ1-4 TRBV11-1 NA NA CASSVTVDNEKLFF TGTGCCAGCAGCGTGACTGTTGATAATGAAAAACTGTTTTTT
TRBJ2-1 TRBV7-9 NA TRBD2 CASSPSGTPYNEQFF TGTGCCAGCAGCCCAAGCGGGACCCCCTACAATGAGCAGTTCTTC
TRBJ2-5 TRBV30 NA NA CAGGVRETQYF TGTGCCGGAGGAGTCCGGGAGACCCAGTACTTC
TRBJ2-7 TRBV4-3 NA TRBD2 CASSQGRALAGTYEQYF TGCGCCAGCAGCCAAGGGCGCGCGTTAGCGGGAACCTACGAGCAGTACTTC